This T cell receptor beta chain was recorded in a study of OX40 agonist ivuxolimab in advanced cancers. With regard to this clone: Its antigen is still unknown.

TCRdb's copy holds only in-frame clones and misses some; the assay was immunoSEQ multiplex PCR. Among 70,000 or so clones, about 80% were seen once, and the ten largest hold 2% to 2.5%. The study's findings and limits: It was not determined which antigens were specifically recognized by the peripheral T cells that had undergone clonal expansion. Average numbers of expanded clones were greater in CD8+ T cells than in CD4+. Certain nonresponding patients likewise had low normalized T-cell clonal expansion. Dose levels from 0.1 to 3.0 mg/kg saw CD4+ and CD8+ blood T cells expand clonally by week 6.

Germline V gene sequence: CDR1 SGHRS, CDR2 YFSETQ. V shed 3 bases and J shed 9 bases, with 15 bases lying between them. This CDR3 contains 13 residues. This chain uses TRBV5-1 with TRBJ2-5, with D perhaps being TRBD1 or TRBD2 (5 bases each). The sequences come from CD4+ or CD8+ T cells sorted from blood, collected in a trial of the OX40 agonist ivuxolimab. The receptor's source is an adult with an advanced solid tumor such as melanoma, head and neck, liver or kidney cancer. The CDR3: CASSSGPLEAQYF. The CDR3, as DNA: TGCGCCAGCAGCTCGGGACCCCTGGAGGCCCAGTACTTC.